This T cell receptor beta chain appears in the sequencing data of a study of blood T cell repertoires in COVID-19. Sequencing was performed with immunoSEQ multiplex PCR; in TCRdb, only in-frame clones are kept and a portion is missing. The sample carries 200,000 to 300,000 clones, around 88% recorded once. This CDR3 has 18 residues. V lost 3 bases and J 2 bases, leaving 24 bases between the germline ends. Germline lookup yields CDR1 GTSNPN and CDR2 SVGIG (reference sequence). The sequence was collected from a woman aged 30 to 39 who had recovered from COVID-19. Sequenced: PBMCs or T cells enriched from blood (not recorded which). The genes are TRBV30 and TRBJ2-3, with D perhaps matching TRBD1 (6 bases). The CDR3 here is CAWSTRGGHLNPTDTQYF. CDR3 coding DNA: TGTGCCTGGAGCACCAGGGGTGGACACCTCAACCCCACAGATACGCAGTATTTT.